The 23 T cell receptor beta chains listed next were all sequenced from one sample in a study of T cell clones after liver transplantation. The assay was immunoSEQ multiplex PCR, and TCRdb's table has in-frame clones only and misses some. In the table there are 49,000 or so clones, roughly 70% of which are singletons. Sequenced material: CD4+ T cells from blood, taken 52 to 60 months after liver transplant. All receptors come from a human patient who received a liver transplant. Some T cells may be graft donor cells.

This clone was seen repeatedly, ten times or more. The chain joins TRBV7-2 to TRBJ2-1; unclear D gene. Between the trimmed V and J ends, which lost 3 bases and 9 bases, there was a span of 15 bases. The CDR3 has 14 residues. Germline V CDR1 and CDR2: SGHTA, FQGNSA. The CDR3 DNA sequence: TGTGCCAGCAGCTTGCGTTATTTGGGCGGTGAGCAGTTCTTC. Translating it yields CASSLRYLGGEQFF.

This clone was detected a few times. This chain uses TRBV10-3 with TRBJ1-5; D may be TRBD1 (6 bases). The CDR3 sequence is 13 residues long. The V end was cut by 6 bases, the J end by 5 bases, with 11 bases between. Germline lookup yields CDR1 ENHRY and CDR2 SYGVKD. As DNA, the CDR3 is TGTGCCATCAGAAAGGACAGCGATCAGCCCCAGCATTTT. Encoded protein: CAIRKDSDQPQHF.

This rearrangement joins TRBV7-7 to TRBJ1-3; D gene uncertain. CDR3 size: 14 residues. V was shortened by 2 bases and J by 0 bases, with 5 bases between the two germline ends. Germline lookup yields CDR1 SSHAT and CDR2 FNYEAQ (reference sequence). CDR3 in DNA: TGTGCCAGCAGCTTAAGGGACTCTGGAAACACCATATATTTT. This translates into CASSLRDSGNTIYF.

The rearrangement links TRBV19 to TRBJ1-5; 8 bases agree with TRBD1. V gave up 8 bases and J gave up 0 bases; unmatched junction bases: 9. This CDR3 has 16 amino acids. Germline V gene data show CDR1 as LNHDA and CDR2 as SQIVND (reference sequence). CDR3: CASQDRARYSNQPQHF. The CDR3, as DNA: TGTGCCAGTCAGGACAGGGCACGTTATAGCAATCAGCCCCAGCATTTT.

Written as DNA, the CDR3 is TGTGCCAGCAGCCCACAGCAGACTGGCACAGATACGCAGTATTTT. The encoded protein is CASSPQQTGTDTQYF. The V call is TRBV7-9, the J call TRBJ2-3; D remains unclear. Germline assignment: CDR1 SEHNR and CDR2 FQNEAQ (reference sequence). Trimming removed 5 bases from V and 1 base from J, with 13 bases in between. The CDR3 loop spans 15 amino acids.

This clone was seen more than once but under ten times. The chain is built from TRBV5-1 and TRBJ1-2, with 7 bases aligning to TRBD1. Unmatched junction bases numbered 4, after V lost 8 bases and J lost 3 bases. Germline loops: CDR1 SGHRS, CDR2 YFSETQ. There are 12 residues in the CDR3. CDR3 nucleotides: TGCGCCAGTTCTACAGGGGACTATGGCTACACCTTC. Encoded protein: CASSTGDYGYTF.

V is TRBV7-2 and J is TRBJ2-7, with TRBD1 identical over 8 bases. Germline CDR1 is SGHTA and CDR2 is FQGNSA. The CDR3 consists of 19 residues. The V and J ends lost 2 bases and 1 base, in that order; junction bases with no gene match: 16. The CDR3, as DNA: TGTGCCAGCAGCTTACTCCCTCCAGGGGGCGGTGTTTGGTCCTACGAGCAGTACTTC. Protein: CASSLLPPGGGVWSYEQYF.

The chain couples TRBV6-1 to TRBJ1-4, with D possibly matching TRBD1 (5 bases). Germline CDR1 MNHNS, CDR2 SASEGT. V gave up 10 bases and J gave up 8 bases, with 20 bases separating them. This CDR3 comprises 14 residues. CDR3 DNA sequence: TGTGCCACATCCACTCGGGGGTATGGCGAAAAACTGTTTTTT. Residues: CATSTRGYGEKLFF.

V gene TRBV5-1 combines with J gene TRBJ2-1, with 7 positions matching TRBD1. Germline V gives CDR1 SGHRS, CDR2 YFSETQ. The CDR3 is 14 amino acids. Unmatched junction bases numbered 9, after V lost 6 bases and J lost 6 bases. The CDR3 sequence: CASTPGQFFNEQFF. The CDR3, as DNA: TGCGCCAGCACCCCGGGACAGTTTTTCAATGAGCAGTTCTTC.

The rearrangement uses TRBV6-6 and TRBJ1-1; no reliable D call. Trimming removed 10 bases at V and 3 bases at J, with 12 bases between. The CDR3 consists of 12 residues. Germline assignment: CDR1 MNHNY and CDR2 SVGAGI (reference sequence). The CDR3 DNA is TGTGCCACCAACCTCGGGGACACTGAAGCTTTCTTT. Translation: CATNLGDTEAFF.

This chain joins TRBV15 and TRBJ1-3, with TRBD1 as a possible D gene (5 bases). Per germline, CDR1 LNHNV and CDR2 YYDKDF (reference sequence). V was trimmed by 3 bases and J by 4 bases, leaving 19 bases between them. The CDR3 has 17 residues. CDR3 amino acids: CATSSQNLRGTGNTIYF. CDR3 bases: TGTGCCACCAGCAGTCAGAACCTTCGGGGCACGGGAAACACCATATATTTT.

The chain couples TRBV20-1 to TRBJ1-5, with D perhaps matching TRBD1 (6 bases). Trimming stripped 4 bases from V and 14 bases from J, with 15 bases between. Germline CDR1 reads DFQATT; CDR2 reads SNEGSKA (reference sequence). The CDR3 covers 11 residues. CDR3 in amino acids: CSATGRDTKHF. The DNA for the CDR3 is TGCAGTGCTACAGGGCGGGACACCAAGCATTTT.

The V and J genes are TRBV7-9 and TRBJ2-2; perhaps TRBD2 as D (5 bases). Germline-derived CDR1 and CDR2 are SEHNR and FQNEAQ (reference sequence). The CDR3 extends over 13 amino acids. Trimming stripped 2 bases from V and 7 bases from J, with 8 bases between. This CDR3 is CASSLLRGGELFF. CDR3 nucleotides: TGTGCCAGCAGCTTACTCCGGGGCGGGGAGCTGTTTTTT.

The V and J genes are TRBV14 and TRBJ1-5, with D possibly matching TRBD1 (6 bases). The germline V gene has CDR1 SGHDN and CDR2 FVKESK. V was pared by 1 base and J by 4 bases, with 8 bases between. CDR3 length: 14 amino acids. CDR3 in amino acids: CASSQGGGNQPQHF. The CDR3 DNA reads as TGTGCCAGCAGCCAAGGAGGGGGGAATCAGCCCCAGCATTTT.

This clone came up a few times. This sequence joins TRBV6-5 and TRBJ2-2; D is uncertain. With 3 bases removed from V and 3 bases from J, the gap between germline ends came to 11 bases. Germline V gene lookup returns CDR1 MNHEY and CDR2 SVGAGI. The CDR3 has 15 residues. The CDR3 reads CASSYAPVDTGELFF. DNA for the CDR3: TGTGCCAGCAGTTATGCGCCGGTCGACACCGGGGAGCTGTTTTTT.

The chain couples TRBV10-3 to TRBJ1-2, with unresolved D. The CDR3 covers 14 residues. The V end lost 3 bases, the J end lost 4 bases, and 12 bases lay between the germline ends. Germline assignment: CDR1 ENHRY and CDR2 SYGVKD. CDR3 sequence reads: CAISDRTAFYGYTF. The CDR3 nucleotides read TGTGCCATCAGTGACCGCACAGCCTTCTATGGCTACACCTTC.

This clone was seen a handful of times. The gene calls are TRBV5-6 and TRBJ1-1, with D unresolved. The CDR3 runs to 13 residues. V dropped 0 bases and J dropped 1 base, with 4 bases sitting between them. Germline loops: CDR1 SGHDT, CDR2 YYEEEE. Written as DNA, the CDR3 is TGTGCCAGCAGCTTGGCTGGGAACACTGAAGCTTTCTTT. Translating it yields CASSLAGNTEAFF.

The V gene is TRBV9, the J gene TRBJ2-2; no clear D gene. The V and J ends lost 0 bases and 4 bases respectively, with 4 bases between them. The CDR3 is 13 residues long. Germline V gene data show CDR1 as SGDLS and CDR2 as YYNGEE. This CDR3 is CASSVESTGELFF. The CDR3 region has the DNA TGTGCCAGCAGCGTAGAGAGCACCGGGGAGCTGTTTTTT.

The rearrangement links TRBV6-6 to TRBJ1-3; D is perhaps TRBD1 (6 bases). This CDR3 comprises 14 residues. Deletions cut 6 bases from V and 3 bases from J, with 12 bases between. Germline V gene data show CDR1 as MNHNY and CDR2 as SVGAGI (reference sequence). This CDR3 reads CASSIGGGGNTIYF. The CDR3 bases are TGTGCCAGCAGCATCGGAGGGGGTGGAAACACCATATATTTT.

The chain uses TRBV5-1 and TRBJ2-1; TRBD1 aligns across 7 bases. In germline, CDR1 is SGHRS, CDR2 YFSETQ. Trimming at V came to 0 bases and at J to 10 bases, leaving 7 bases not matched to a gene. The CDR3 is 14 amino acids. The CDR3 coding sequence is TGCGCCAGCAGCTTGGGACAGGGTGAGGGAGAGCAGTTCTTC. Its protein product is CASSLGQGEGEQFF.

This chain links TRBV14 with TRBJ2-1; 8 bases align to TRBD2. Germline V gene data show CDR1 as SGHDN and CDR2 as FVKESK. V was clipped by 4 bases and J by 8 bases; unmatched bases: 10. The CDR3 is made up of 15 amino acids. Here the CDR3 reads CASSPRGGGDDEQFF. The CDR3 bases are TGTGCCAGCAGCCCCCGGGGGGGCGGGGACGATGAGCAGTTCTTC.

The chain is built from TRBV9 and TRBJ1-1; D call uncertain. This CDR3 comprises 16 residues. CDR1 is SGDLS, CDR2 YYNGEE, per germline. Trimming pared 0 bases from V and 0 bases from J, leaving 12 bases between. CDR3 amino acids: CASSVVSTSMNTEAFF. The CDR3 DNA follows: TGTGCCAGCAGCGTAGTATCCACCAGCATGAACACTGAAGCTTTCTTT.

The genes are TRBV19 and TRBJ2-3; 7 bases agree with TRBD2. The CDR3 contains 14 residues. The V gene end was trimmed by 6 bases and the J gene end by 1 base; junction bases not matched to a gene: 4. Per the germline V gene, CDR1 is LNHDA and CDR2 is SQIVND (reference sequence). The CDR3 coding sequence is TGTGCCAGTAGACCCCGGGGGGGCACAGATACGCAGTATTTT. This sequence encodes CASRPRGGTDTQYF. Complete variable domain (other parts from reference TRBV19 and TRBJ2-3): DGGITQSPKYLFRKEGQNVTLSCEQNLNHDAMYWYRQDPGQGLRLIYYSQIVNDFQKGDIAEGYSVSREKKESFPLTVTSAQKNPTAFYLCASRPRGGTDTQYFGPGTRLTVL.